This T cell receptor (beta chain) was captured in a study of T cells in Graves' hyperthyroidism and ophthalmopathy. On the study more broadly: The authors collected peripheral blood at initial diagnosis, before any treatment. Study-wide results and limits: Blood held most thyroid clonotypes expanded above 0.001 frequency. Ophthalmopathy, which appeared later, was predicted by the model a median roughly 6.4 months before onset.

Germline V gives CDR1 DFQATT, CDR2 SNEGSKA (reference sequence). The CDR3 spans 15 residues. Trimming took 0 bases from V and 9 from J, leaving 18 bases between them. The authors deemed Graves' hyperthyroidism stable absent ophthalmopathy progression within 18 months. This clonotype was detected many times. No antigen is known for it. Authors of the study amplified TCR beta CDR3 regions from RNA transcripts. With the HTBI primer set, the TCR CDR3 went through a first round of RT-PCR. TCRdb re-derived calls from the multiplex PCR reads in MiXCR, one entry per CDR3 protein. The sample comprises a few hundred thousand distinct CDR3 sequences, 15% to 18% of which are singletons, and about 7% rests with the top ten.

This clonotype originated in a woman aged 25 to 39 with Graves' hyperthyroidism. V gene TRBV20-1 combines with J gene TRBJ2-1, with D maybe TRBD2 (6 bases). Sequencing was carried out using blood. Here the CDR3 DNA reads TGCAGTGCTAGAGATCGGAGGGAGGCGCTCCGTGAGCAGTTCTTC. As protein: CSARDRREALREQFF.